One and the same sample provided the 8 T cell receptor beta chains below, sequenced in a study of blood T cells in healthy people across ages. For the second PCR, which ran for roughly 7 to 11 cycles, a sample-barcoded 5' primer and a J-beta primer mix were used. TCRdb independently ran MiXCR on the 5' RACE reads; one entry per CDR3 protein. The data contain over a million distinct CDR3 sequences, 45% of them singletons. The specimen was blood. These receptors originate from a woman aged 55-70 years in good health.

The genes are TRBV19 and TRBJ2-2, with D tentatively TRBD2 (6 bases). Germline lookup yields CDR1 LNHDA and CDR2 SQIVND (reference sequence). Trimming pared 3 bases from V and 7 bases from J, leaving 9 bases between. The CDR3 is 13 residues long. The CDR3 bases are TGTGCCAGTAGTATGGCGGGGCTCGGGGAGCTGTTTTTT. Translated: CASSMAGLGELFF.

This clonotype was picked up a small number of times. V is TRBV27 and J is TRBJ2-7; 9 bases match TRBD1. This CDR3 has 15 amino acids. V lost 3 bases, J lost 3 bases, and 6 bases stayed unmatched. Germline loops: CDR1 MNHEY, CDR2 SMNVEV (reference sequence). Here the CDR3 reads CASSFGTGRLYEQYF. Here the CDR3 DNA reads TGTGCCAGCAGTTTTGGGACAGGGCGGCTCTACGAGCAGTACTTC.

This clonotype showed up many times. This chain uses TRBV5-5 with TRBJ2-7; 8 bases match TRBD2. V shed 2 bases and J 2 bases; nucleotides not matched to a gene: 6. The germline CDR1 and CDR2 sequences are SGHKS and YYEKEE (reference sequence). The CDR3 sequence is 15 residues long. CDR3 residues: CASSLGLAETYEQYF. The CDR3 coding sequence is TGTGCCAGCAGCTTAGGACTAGCCGAAACCTACGAGCAGTACTTC.

The chain employs TRBV7-9 and TRBJ2-5; D is uncertain. Trimming took 6 bases from V and 3 from J, leaving 8 bases between them. Germline assignment: CDR1 SEHNR and CDR2 FQNEAQ (reference sequence). The CDR3 totals 12 residues. CDR3 DNA: TGTGCCAGCAGTTACCTAAAAGAGACCCAGTACTTC. Translated, it gives CASSYLKETQYF.

This clonotype was counted a few times. This chain joins TRBV6-5 and TRBJ2-7; D ambiguous. The CDR3 covers 11 residues. V was pared by 10 bases and J by 3 bases, with 10 bases between. The germline V gene has CDR1 MNHEY and CDR2 SVGAGI. CDR3 loop: CATSKNYEQYF. In nucleotides, the CDR3 is TGTGCCACTTCAAAAAACTACGAGCAGTACTTC.

This clonotype has only a few counts. The chain joins TRBV20-1 to TRBJ2-3, with TRBD2 identical over 9 bases. The germline gives CDR1 DFQATT, CDR2 SNEGSKA (reference sequence). This CDR3 region has 15 residues. The junction had 6 bases not matched to a gene; V was cut back by 5 bases and J by 0 bases. The CDR3 coding sequence is TGCAGTGCTTTTTCCACTAGCGGGAGCACAGATACGCAGTATTTT. It encodes CSAFSTSGSTDTQYF.

This chain connects TRBV9 to TRBJ1-1; 9 bases match TRBD1. There are 15 residues in the CDR3. V dropped 3 bases and J dropped 3; count of bases not matched to a gene: 6. The germline V gene encodes CDR1 SGDLS and CDR2 YYNGEE. The CDR3 DNA sequence: TGTGCCAGCAGCGCCGACAGGGGGAAAGACACTGAAGCTTTCTTT. This codes for CASSADRGKDTEAFF.

This chain uses TRBV28 with TRBJ2-4; D call uncertain. Germline V CDR1 and CDR2: MDHEN, SYDVKM. Trimming removed 7 bases at V and 12 bases at J, with 19 bases between. This CDR3 has 13 residues. CDR3 nucleotide sequence: TGTGCCAGCACCCCATTGATTGGGCGCCCTCAGTACTTC. Its translation: CASTPLIGRPQYF.